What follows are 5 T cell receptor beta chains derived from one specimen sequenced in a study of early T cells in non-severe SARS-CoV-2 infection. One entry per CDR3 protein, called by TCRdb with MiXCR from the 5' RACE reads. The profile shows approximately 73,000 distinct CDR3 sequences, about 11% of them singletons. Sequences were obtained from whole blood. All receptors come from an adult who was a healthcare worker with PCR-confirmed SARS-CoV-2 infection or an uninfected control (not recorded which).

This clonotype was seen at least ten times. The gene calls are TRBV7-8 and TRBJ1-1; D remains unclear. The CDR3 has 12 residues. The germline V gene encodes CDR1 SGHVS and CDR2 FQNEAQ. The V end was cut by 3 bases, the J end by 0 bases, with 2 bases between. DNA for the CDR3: TGTGCCAGCAGCTTCGTGAACACTGAAGCTTTCTTT. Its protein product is CASSFVNTEAFF. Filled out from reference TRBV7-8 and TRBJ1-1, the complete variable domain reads GAGVSQSPRYKVAKRGQDVALRCDPISGHVSLFWYQQALGQGPEFLTYFQNEAQLDKSGLPSDRFFAERPEGSVSTLKIQRTQQEDSAVYLCASSFVNTEAFFGQGTRLTVV.

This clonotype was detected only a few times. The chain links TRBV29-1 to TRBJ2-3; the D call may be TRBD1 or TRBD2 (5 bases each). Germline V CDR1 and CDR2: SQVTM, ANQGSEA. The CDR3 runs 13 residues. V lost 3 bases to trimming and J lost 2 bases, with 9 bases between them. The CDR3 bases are TGCAGCGTTGACGGGGCAAACACAGATACGCAGTATTTT. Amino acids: CSVDGANTDTQYF.

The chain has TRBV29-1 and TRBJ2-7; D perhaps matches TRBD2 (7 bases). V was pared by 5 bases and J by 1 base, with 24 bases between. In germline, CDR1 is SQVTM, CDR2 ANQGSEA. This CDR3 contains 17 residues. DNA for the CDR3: TGCAGCGTTTGGGAGGGATCGGGACATATCATGTCCTACGAGCAGTACTTC. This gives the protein CSVWEGSGHIMSYEQYF.

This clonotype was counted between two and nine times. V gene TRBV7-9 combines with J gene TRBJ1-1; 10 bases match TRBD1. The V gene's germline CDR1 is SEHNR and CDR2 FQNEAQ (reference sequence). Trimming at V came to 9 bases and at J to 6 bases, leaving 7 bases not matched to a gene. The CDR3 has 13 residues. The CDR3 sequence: CASSGTGDAEAFF. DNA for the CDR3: TGTGCCAGTTCCGGGACAGGGGACGCTGAAGCTTTCTTT. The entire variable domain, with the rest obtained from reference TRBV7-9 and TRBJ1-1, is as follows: DTGVSQNPRHKITKRGQNVTFRCDPISEHNRLYWYRQTLGQGPEFLTYFQNEAQLEKSRLLSDRFSAERPKGSFSTLEIQRTEQGDSAMYLCASSGTGDAEAFFGQGTRLTVV.

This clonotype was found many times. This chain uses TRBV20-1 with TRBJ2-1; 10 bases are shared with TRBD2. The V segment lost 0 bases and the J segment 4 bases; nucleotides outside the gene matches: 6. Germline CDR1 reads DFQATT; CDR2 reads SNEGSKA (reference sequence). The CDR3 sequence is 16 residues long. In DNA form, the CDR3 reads TGCAGTGCTAGAGATGAGCGGGGGGGAGGATACAATGAGCAGTTCTTC. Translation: CSARDERGGGYNEQFF.